This TCR beta chain was identified in a study of beta chain features in type 1 diabetes (dated by TCRdb to the late 2010s). Background on the whole study: Mean age, gender distribution, total cell number and subset yield were not different between patients and healthy donors. A total of about 100 million sorted cells were examined across all samples, and RNA yield correlated strongly with the number of cells per subset. Whereas all 30 or so donors provided naive and central memory subsets, regulatory and stem cell-like memory subsets were isolated from just 8 patients and roughly eight healthy donors. The study compared the TCRB repertoires of sorted circulating CD4+ T cell subsets in recently diagnosed type 1 diabetes patients with those in matched healthy donors.

A single peripheral blood draw of around 0.11 L on average was collected from each donor into heparinised tubes. Using a panel that included CD45RO, CCR7, CD25, CD127, CD95 and CD27, naive, central memory, regulatory and stem cell-like memory CD4+ T cells were sorted on a BD FACSAria II. All sorted populations exceeded 98% purity. PBMCs were isolated right away by Lymphoprep density gradient centrifugation and were stained directly, without culture. So that batch effects would be minimized, each experiment stained and sorted samples in pairs, pairing one healthy donor with one patient. The germline V gene supplies CDR1 SQVTM and CDR2 ANQGSEA. V is trimmed back by 7 bases and J by 6 bases, and the junction contains 9 bases that no gene match accounts for. Taken from cysteine to phenylalanine, the CDR3 has 12 residues. Here the CDR3 DNA is all that survives: 36 bases in frame from base 1. The investigation overall reported the following: Type 1 diabetes patients showed a moderate but significant shortening of TCRB CDR3 length in all four CD4+ subsets. PCR may preferentially amplify shorter templates, but because patient and control samples were amplified and corrected together, any resulting skew would affect both groups equally. HLA sub-analyses involved small numbers of individuals, so any influence of HLA type on TCRB rearrangement remained unresolved. Because cDNA was sequenced instead of genomic DNA, activated cells with high expression could be over-represented, although the groups did not differ in activation or CD3 levels. At VDJ recombination sites, type 1 diabetes patients had fewer insertions and more deleted nucleotides, which implies abnormalities in thymic rearrangement. Naive, central memory and regulatory TCRB repertoires appeared to be more alike among patients than among healthy donors.

On this clone itself: The clone's antigen remains unknown. No much larger clone is present one base from it, and per-base qualities are unavailable.

The entire amount of isolated RNA was reverse transcribed using the High Capacity cDNA Reverse Transcription Kit, so the sequenced TCRB transcripts were expressed ones. Naive, central memory and regulatory T cell samples underwent deep immunoSEQ sequencing, averaging around 3.7 million total reads per sample. Sorted cells were lysed in RLT buffer and RNA was extracted with DNase-treated RNeasy Micro or Mini kits, depending on cell number. Each cell subset was processed on its own to prevent cross-contamination, while patient and healthy donor samples were processed together. TCRB sequences were amplified from cDNA with the immunoSEQ multiplex PCR, producing 87-bp fragments spanning the CDR3 region. Amplicons were sequenced on the Illumina HiSeq platform. The paper's processing steps were these. Synthetic template baselines were used to correct PCR bias computationally, reads within Hamming distance 2 were collapsed, and singletons that could not be merged were discarded. Reads were aligned against IMGT so that V, D and J genes, CDR3 length and insertions or deletions at six rearrangement sites could be assigned. Within each subset, clonotype counts were normalized to the number of sorted cells before true diversity and Gini coefficients were calculated with the tcR R package. Repertoire sharing was quantified using the overlap coefficient calculated on TCRB nucleotide sequences. This immuneACCESS table, as held by TCRdb, lists in-frame sequences with V and J called but not all clones. Of the missing ones, under half trace to an unresolved V gene in checked studies; the others have no known cause. That table supplies the V and J calls and clone size; D and trimming were determined from the DNA. The sample records 160,000 or so clones, roughly 9% of which are singletons. Under 0.75% of the sample goes to the ten largest clones.

Source material: central memory CD4+ T cells from blood. The chain is assembled from TRBV29-1 and TRBJ2-7, with 7 middle bases fitting TRBD2. This TCR was recovered from a young woman with type 1 diabetes. The CDR3 loop reads CSASRGVAEQYF. The DNA sequence follows: TGCAGCGCTTCCCGGGGGGTAGCCGAGCAGTACTTC.